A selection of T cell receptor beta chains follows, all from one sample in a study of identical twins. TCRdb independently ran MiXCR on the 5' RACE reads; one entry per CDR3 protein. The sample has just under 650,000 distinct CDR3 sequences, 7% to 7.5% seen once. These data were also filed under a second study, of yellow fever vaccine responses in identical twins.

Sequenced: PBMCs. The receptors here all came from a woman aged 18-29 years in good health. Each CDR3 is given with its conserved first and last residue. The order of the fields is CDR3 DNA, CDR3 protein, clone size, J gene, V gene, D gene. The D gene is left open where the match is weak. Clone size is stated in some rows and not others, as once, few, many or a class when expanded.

TGTGCCAGCACCCACCCTGGAGCGGGAGCCTACGAGCAGTACTTC,CASTHPGAGAYEQYF,few,TRBJ2-7,TRBV6-1,TRBD2
TGTGCCAGCAGTTTAGAGGTCCACACACCGACTAGCGGGGAGATGAATGAGCAGTTCTTC,CASSLEVHTPTSGEMNEQFF,few,TRBJ2-1,TRBV27,TRBD2
TGTGCCAGCAGCACGCCGGGACAGGGTAAAGAGACCCAGTACTTC,CASSTPGQGKETQYF,-,TRBJ2-5,TRBV27,TRBD1
TGCGCCAGCAGCCAAGTCACTAGCGGGAGTCGGACCGACAATGAGCAGTTCTTC,CASSQVTSGSRTDNEQFF,few,TRBJ2-1,TRBV4-1,TRBD2
TGTGCCAGCAGCCAAGAAGTCGGCGGGGGAAGAGAGACCCAGTACTTC,CASSQEVGGGRETQYF,-,TRBJ2-5,TRBV3-1,TRBD2
TGCAGCGTTGGAGGGACAGCGCGCTCCTACGAGCAGTACTTC,CSVGGTARSYEQYF,-,TRBJ2-7,TRBV29-1,TRBD1
TGCAGTGGGGCGGGGGGCCATGAGCAGTTCTTC,CSGAGGHEQFF,few,TRBJ2-1,TRBV20-1,TRBD2
TGTGCCAGCAGTTTGGCAGGGACTAATTCACCCCTCCACTTT,CASSLAGTNSPLHF,-,TRBJ1-6,TRBV12-3/TRBV12-4,-
TGTGCCAGCAGGCCAGGAGGGGGCAGGGTAAACACTGAAGCTTTCTTT,CASRPGGGRVNTEAFF,-,TRBJ1-1,TRBV2,TRBD1
TGTGCCAGCGGTCGCGATGCAGGGGGCTTCGAGACCCAGTACTTC,CASGRDAGGFETQYF,-,TRBJ2-5,TRBV7-3,TRBD1
TGTGCCAGCAGCTTGCTGACAGGGGACATCTATGGCTACACCTTC,CASSLLTGDIYGYTF,many,TRBJ1-2,TRBV5-5,TRBD1
TGTGCCATCAGTGGCGGGGCTACTAGCACAGATACGCAGTATTTT,CAISGGATSTDTQYF,many,TRBJ2-3,TRBV10-3,-
TGTGCCAGCAGCCCAGAGAGCGCCTACAATGAGCAGTTCTTC,CASSPESAYNEQFF,few,TRBJ2-1,TRBV7-9,-
TGCAGTGCTAGAGTGGATGTAGGTAGCGGGATTGGCTACGAGCAGTACTTC,CSARVDVGSGIGYEQYF,-,TRBJ2-7,TRBV20-1,TRBD2
TGTGCCAGCAGCGGTGGGACTAGCGGGTTCCGTGACGAGCAGTACTTC,CASSGGTSGFRDEQYF,-,TRBJ2-7,TRBV7-9,TRBD2
TGCAGTGCTAGCGGAGCTAGCTGGGGTGAGCAGTTCTTC,CSASGASWGEQFF,many,TRBJ2-1,TRBV20-1,-
TGTGCCAGCAGCCCTGGGACCCACGGTGGGACAGATACGCAGTATTTT,CASSPGTHGGTDTQYF,many,TRBJ2-3,TRBV28,-
TGTGCCAGCAGCCGCCCCCCAACTAGCGTCGCGAACACCGGGGAGCTGTTTTTT,CASSRPPTSVANTGELFF,-,TRBJ2-2,TRBV2,TRBD2
TGTGCCAGCAGTGAATGGTCAGCCCCAGATACGCAGTATTTT,CASSEWSAPDTQYF,-,TRBJ2-3,TRBV25-1,-
TGCAGTGCTAGAGTAGCGGGTAGCGGGAACGAGCAGTACTTC,CSARVAGSGNEQYF,-,TRBJ2-7,TRBV20-1,TRBD2
TGTGCCAGCAGCTCCAGGCGGGACAACTATGGCTACACCTTC,CASSSRRDNYGYTF,-,TRBJ1-2,TRBV5-6,-
TGCAGCGTCATGACTGGGGACAGGGGGGCCTATGAGCAGTTCTTC,CSVMTGDRGAYEQFF,few,TRBJ2-1,TRBV29-1,TRBD1
TGTGCCAGCAGAGTGAAGAGGGGGGAGCGACGCGGAGGGATATTCTACGAGCAGTACTTC,CASRVKRGERRGGIFYEQYF,few,TRBJ2-7,TRBV6-1,-
TGCAGCGTACGGGGACAGGGGCACTCCTACGAGCAGTACTTC,CSVRGQGHSYEQYF,-,TRBJ2-7,TRBV29-1,TRBD1
TGCAGCGTCCACGTGAGGGAGGCCACTGAAGCTTTCTTT,CSVHVREATEAFF,many,TRBJ1-1,TRBV29-1,-
TGTGCCAGCAGTTTTTTAGGGCTCACCGGGGAGCTGTTTTTT,CASSFLGLTGELFF,few,TRBJ2-2,TRBV12-3/TRBV12-4,-
TGTGCCAGCAGCCAAGAGGGGAGCAATCAGCCCCAGCATTTT,CASSQEGSNQPQHF,-,TRBJ1-5,TRBV4-2,-
TGTGCCAGCAGCCAACGACAGGGGTTAATCACAGATACGCAGTATTTT,CASSQRQGLITDTQYF,many,TRBJ2-3,TRBV7-8,TRBD1
TGCAGTGCTAGAAAATCCGGGACCGCGATAAAAGAGACCCAGTACTTC,CSARKSGTAIKETQYF,many,TRBJ2-5,TRBV20-1,-
TGCAGTGCTAGGGAGGCTCGGAATTCACCCCTCCACTTT,CSAREARNSPLHF,many,TRBJ1-6,TRBV20-1,-
TGTGCCAGCCACGCGGGACAGGCCAGCTCTGGGGCCAACGTCCTGACTTTC,CASHAGQASSGANVLTF,-,TRBJ2-6,TRBV7-9,TRBD1
TGCGCCAGCAGCCGGGGACTAGCGGCGAAGGGGGCCTATGTGGCCAATGAGCAGTTCTTC,CASSRGLAAKGAYVANEQFF,few,TRBJ2-1,TRBV5-1,TRBD2
TGTGCCAGCATCTACCCAGGGGGTCAGCCCCAGCATTTT,CASIYPGGQPQHF,many,TRBJ1-5,TRBV28,TRBD1
TGCAGTGCTCAACAGGGTGCGGCCAAAAACATTCAGTACTTC,CSAQQGAAKNIQYF,-,TRBJ2-4,TRBV20-1,-
TGTGCCAGCAGTGGACACCCGAACACTGAAGCTTTCTTT,CASSGHPNTEAFF,many,TRBJ1-1,TRBV27,-
TGCAGTGCGCAGACAGGGATGAGCACAGATACGCAGTATTTT,CSAQTGMSTDTQYF,few,TRBJ2-3,TRBV20-1,TRBD1
TGCGCCAGCAGCTTGGCCGGGGGATCCTCCCAAGAGACCCAGTACTTC,CASSLAGGSSQETQYF,few,TRBJ2-5,TRBV5-1,-
TGCGCCAGCAGACAAGGGGATGTGGTAGGGGACACGTCCTTTTCTCTAGCCAAAAACATTCAGTACTTC,CASRQGDVVGDTSFSLAKNIQYF,few,TRBJ2-4,TRBV4-3,-
TGTGCCAGCAGCCTCACTAGCGGGGCTTCCTACGAGCAGTACTTC,CASSLTSGASYEQYF,few,TRBJ2-7,TRBV25-1,TRBD2
TGTGCCAGCAGTGAAGGGGGGGCCGGGGAAAAACTGTTTTTT,CASSEGGAGEKLFF,-,TRBJ1-4,TRBV6-1,-
TGCGCCAGCAGCTCCGGACGTCTAGCGGGGTCTGGAGCCAAAAACATTCAGTACTTC,CASSSGRLAGSGAKNIQYF,many,TRBJ2-4,TRBV5-1,TRBD2
TGTGCCAGCAGTGTGACCGGGACAGGGGGAAGAGAGACCCAGTACTTC,CASSVTGTGGRETQYF,-,TRBJ2-5,TRBV12-3/TRBV12-4,TRBD1
TGTGCCACCAGTGACCCTAGGCGGGAGCCTCGCACAGATACGCAGTATTTT,CATSDPRREPRTDTQYF,many,TRBJ2-3,TRBV24-1,TRBD2
TGTGCCAGCAGTATGGAGGGTGTAAAGACCCAGTACTTC,CASSMEGVKTQYF,many,TRBJ2-5,TRBV27,-
TGTGCCATCAGTGAGGGGAAACACCTTAGCTACAATGAGCAGTTCTTC,CAISEGKHLSYNEQFF,many,TRBJ2-1,TRBV10-3,-
TGCAGTGCCATCACTTTTCAGGAGACCCAGTACTTC,CSAITFQETQYF,many,TRBJ2-5,TRBV20-1,-